This T cell receptor beta chain is drawn from a study of T cells in Graves' hyperthyroidism and ophthalmopathy. Study results and limitations: Ophthalmopathy and stable hyperthyroidism were separated by a 13 V-J model.

Worth noting for this clonotype: The antigen remains undetermined.

Researchers took RNA transcripts and amplified the TCR beta CDR3 regions from them. HTBI primers were used for first-round RT-PCR of the TCR CDR3. TCRdb processed the multiplex PCR reads anew with MiXCR; each CDR3 protein has one entry. The sample shows 490,000 or so distinct CDR3 sequences, roughly 15% of them seen only once. The CDR3 has 14 residues. Trimming took 3 bases from V and 6 from J; bases not matched to a gene: 7. Germline V lookup: CDR1 SGHDT, CDR2 YYEEEE. The chain has TRBV5-6 and TRBJ2-3, with 7 nucleotides matching TRBD1. The receptor's source is a woman aged 25 to 39 with Graves' ophthalmopathy. Sequencing used blood. For the CDR3, the DNA is TGTGCCAGCAGCTCGGGTGGCAGGGGGGATACGCAGTATTTT. Its protein is CASSSGGRGDTQYF.